Presented here are 3 T cell receptor beta chains from one specimen sequenced in a study of esophageal squamous cell carcinoma under preoperative chemotherapy. TCRdb independently ran MiXCR on the PCR reads; one entry per CDR3 protein. The sample records roughly 15,000 distinct CDR3 sequences, 40% to 50% being singletons. The time point: before preoperative PTX-NDP chemotherapy. Sampling was performed from a patient given preoperative chemotherapy. These receptors were collected from a human donor with esophageal squamous cell carcinoma. The donor label of this sample is uncertain.

The J gene is TRBJ1-4, the V gene TRBV7-2; TRBD1 matches at 11 bases. CDR3 length: 16 amino acids. The junction had 5 bases not matched to a gene; V was cut back by 4 bases and J by 4 bases. Germline lookup yields CDR1 SGHTA and CDR2 FQGNSA. CDR3 loop: CASSSGTGGFNEKLFF. As DNA, the CDR3 is TGTGCCAGCAGCTCCGGGACAGGGGGGTTTAATGAAAAACTGTTTTTT.

This sequence joins TRBV7-2 and TRBJ2-3, with D hard to call. Germline assignment: CDR1 SGHTA and CDR2 FQGNSA. V shed 0 bases and J shed 1 base, with 5 bases lying between them. The CDR3 runs 14 residues. CDR3 region: CASSLAPGTDTQYF. Written as DNA, the CDR3 is TGTGCCAGCAGCTTAGCCCCCGGCACAGATACGCAGTATTTT.

The J gene is TRBJ2-3, the V gene TRBV12-3 or TRBV12-4; D gene ambiguous. This CDR3 has 14 amino acids. V was trimmed by 2 bases and J by 2 bases, leaving 8 bases between them. The CDR3 here is CASSLPPNTDTQYF. The CDR3 nucleotides read TGTGCCAGCAGTTTACCCCCGAACACAGATACGCAGTATTTT.